These T cell receptor beta chains were read from a single sample in a study of cytomegalovirus exposure and HLA in healthy donors. The protocol was immunoSEQ multiplex PCR, while the TCRdb copy is restricted to in-frame clones and leaves out a portion. Here the sample spans about 140,000 clones, roughly four fifths being singletons. Sequenced sample: PBMCs. The source is a man aged 25-40 years in good health and CMV-seropositive. CDR3s leave out the opening cysteine and the closing phenylalanine or tryptophan.

>TRBJ2-5|TRBV7-2
ASSLLAGDQETQY
>TRBJ2-5|TRBV19
ASSIGGTSGTEETQY
>TRBJ2-7|TRBV7-9
ASSLVSGILYEQY
>TRBJ1-4|TRBV6-1
ASSSGGTNEKLF
>TRBJ2-7|TRBV2
ASSVTGGQY
>TRBJ1-3|TRBV2
ASSERGSGNTIY
>TRBJ1-2|TRBV10-3
AISESMRTFIYGYT
>TRBJ2-5|TRBV9
ASSWGGGVQETQY
>TRBJ2-3|TRBV5-6
ASSWGTSGTDTQY
>TRBJ1-1|TRBV18
ASSPWKGDNTEAF
>TRBJ2-7|TRBV25-1
ASSELGDRAYEQY
>TRBJ2-3|TRBV4-1
ASSLGGTGPSTDTQY
>TRBJ1-5|TRBV27
ASSPNRAVGNQPQH
>TRBJ2-3|TRBV28
ASSFLAGGLYTDTQY
>TRBJ2-1|TRBV7-8
ASSLAAVAGGNEQF
>TRBJ2-5|TRBV6-5
ASSTDWKSTQY
>TRBJ1-6|TRBV18
ASSPSDRGNSPLH
>TRBJ2-2|TRBV28
ASSRGTGYSTGELF
>TRBJ1-1|TRBV28
ASSPPGGVVFAEAF
>TRBJ2-5|TRBV2
ASSVEVQETQY
>TRBJ2-7|TRBV7-9
SSRDRGYEQY
>TRBJ1-3|TRBV28
ASSPSGGYGNTIY
>TRBJ1-2|TRBV6-1
ASSDQHLYGYT
>TRBJ2-7|TRBV5-1
ATIHCEQY
>TRBJ2-7|TRBV18
ASSPLAGGEQY
>TRBJ2-5|TRBV10-3
AISADQGAVETQY
>TRBJ1-4|TRBV6-5
ASRRSDEKLF
>TRBJ2-7|TRBV2
ASSDRGLEGEQY
>TRBJ1-6|TRBV18
ASSPFNREDNSPLH
>TRBJ1-5|TRBV9
ASSVWADSNQPQH
>TRBJ2-2|TRBV29-1
SVPSRDTPGELF
>TRBJ1-1|TRBV29-1
SVLQGLNTEAF
>TRBJ1-1|TRBV6-8
ASSHSPGEENTEAF
>TRBJ2-3|TRBV15
ATSRGQGGDTQY
>TRBJ1-1|TRBV28
ASSSLGLGEAF
>TRBJ1-6|TRBV19
ASSPRQGNYNSPLH
>TRBJ2-5|TRBV11-2
ASSQTSGKETQY
>TRBJ2-2|TRBV7-7
ASSLQGWDTGELF
>TRBJ2-3|TRBV5-1
ASSPALVSAGDTQY
>TRBJ2-7|TRBV7-2
ASSTTGGPYEQY
>NA|TRBV6-1
ASRSTGRGGEQY
>TRBJ2-1|TRBV30
AWSVAPGEQF